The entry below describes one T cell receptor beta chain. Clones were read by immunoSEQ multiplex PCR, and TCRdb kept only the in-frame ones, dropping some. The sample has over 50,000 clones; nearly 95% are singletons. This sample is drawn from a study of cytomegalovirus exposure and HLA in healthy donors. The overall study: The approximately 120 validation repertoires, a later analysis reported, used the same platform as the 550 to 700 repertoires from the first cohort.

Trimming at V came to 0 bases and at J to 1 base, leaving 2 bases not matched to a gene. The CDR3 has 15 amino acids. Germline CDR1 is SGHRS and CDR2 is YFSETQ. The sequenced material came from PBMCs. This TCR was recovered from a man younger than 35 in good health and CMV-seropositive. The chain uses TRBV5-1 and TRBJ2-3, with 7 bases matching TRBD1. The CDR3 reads CASSLGQGGTDTQYF. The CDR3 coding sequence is TGCGCCAGCAGCTTGGGACAGGGTGGCACAGATACGCAGTATTTT. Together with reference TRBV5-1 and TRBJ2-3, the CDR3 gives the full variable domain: KAGVTQTPRYLIKTRGQQVTLSCSPISGHRSVSWYQQTPGQGLQFLFEYFSETQRNKGNFPGRFSGRQFSNSRSEMNVSTLELGDSALYLCASSLGQGGTDTQYFGPGTRLTVL.